This TCR beta chain is from a study of cytomegalovirus exposure and HLA in healthy donors. On this clone itself: Antigen specificity is unknown.

General study points: Cytomegalovirus association was assigned to under 200 TCR beta chains.

60 Vbeta and 13 Jbeta primers were used in PCR. Some clones are missing from TCRdb's copy, which holds only in-frame ones; the method was immunoSEQ multiplex PCR. The sample lists 90,000 or so clones; about 80% were seen once. The CDR3 consists of 16 residues. Germline CDR1 and CDR2: SEHNR and FQNEAQ (reference sequence). V lost 3 bases and J lost 0, with 12 bases in between. The rearrangement links TRBV7-9 to TRBJ2-4, with D hard to call. The source material was PBMCs. This TCR was sampled from a man between 50 and 59 years old in good health and CMV-seropositive. CDR3: CASSFGLSQAKNIQYF. CDR3 DNA sequence: TGTGCCAGCAGCTTTGGGCTTTCACAAGCCAAAAACATTCAGTACTTC.